The clone carrying this TCR beta chain showed up just once. Antigen specificity is unknown. Each subset's genomic DNA was split evenly across several immunoSEQ plates. Methods used by the authors: ImmunoSEQ output lacked quality scores and full-length reads, limiting matched filtering. Measured with immunoSEQ multiplex PCR; TCRdb has only the in-frame clones, and not every one. The V and J calls and the clone size are those of that table, but D and trimming were determined from the DNA. Among around 2,100,000 clones listed, approximately 95% were seen once. This sample is part of a study of shared clonotypes between healthy human individuals. Whole-study results and caveats: Read depth was anticipated to influence clonotype sharing among donors. A reduction in generation probabilities was seen for non-shared clonotypes relative to those shared by all four donors.

The naive CD8 subset, CD45RO-negative cells positively selected for CCR7, excluded terminally differentiated effector memory CD45RA+ cells. The V gene lost 1 base and the J gene lost 6 bases, with 10 bases spanning the gap. The CDR3 sequence is 13 residues long. CDR1 and CDR2 (germline): SGHDT, YYEEEE. The chain employs TRBV5-6 and TRBJ1-2; D gene uncertain. This TCR was recovered from a man aged 18 to 29 in good health. The material sequenced was naive CD8+ T cells sorted from blood. DNA for the CDR3: TGTGCCAGCAGCTTGTCCGCAGTAGATGGCTACACCTTC. Residues: CASSLSAVDGYTF.